Sequencing of this T cell receptor beta chain was carried out in a study of blood T cells in healthy people across ages. General study points: A roughly linear age-dependent decrease characterized TCR beta diversity per million T cells. More naive CD4+ cells and higher diversity were found in long-lived than in aged donors.

PCR was performed a second time for about 7 to 11 cycles using a sample-barcoded 5' primer and a J-beta primer mix. In TCRdb, the 5' RACE reads were re-called with MiXCR into one record per CDR3 protein. Of 700,000 or so distinct CDR3 sequences listed, approximately 40% are singletons. Comment on this clonotype: What it recognizes is unknown.

Germline CDR1 MGHDK, CDR2 SYGVNS. The V and J ends lost 2 bases and 10 bases respectively, with 14 bases between them. The CDR3 extends over 13 amino acids. This TCR was sampled from a man at least 80 years old in good health. Sequencing input: blood. The V call is TRBV25-1, the J call TRBJ1-1; maybe TRBD1 (6 bases). CDR3 sequence: CASSELPEGGAFF. CDR3 DNA: TGTGCCAGCAGTGAACTCCCTGAAGGGGGAGCTTTCTTT.